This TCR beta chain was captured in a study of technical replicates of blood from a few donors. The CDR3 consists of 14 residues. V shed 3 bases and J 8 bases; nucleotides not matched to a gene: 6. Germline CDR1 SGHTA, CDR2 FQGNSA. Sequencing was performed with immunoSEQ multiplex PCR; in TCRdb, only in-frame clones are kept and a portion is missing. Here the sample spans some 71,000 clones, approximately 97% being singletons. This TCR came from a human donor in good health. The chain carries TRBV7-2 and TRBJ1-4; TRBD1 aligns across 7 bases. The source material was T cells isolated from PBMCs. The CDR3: CASSLAGGYEKLFF. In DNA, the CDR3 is TGTGCCAGCAGCTTGGCAGGGGGTTACGAAAAACTGTTTTTT.